The 10 T cell receptor beta chains below come from one sample, sequenced in a study of metastatic and nonmetastatic thyroid tumors (TCRdb year 2020). The library came from PCR. This sample was sequenced with an Illumina HiSeq 4000. TCRdb trimmed the raw reads at Q25, called clones with MiXCR and kept productive beta chains. This sample has tens of thousands of clones in its table, and less than 20% of those were observed once. Together, the top ten hold 22% of the sample. Before undergoing thyroid surgery, none of the patients had been given any kind of treatment. Sequencing used blood. The receptor set was obtained from a female donor with papillary thyroid cancer or a benign thyroid nodule (not recorded which). Some clones in this sample may be carry-over from other donors' samples.

A note on this clone: A clone one base away is much larger, so this may be a read error. V is TRBV29-1 and J is TRBJ2-1, with D possibly being TRBD1 (5 bases). V lost 7 bases, J lost 9 bases, and 13 bases lay in between. CDR1 and CDR2 from the germline V gene are SQVTM and ANQGSEA. CDR3 size: 11 residues. CDR3 nucleotides: TGCAGCGCCAACCTAAGGGGTGAGCAGTTCTTC. As protein: CSANLRGEQFF.

The V and J genes are TRBV5-8 and TRBJ2-7; 10 nucleotides line up with TRBD1. V lost 6 bases to trimming and J lost 6 bases; unmatched junction nucleotides: 9. CDR1 SGHTS and CDR2 YDEGEE come from the germline V gene. The CDR3 is 14 amino acids. CDR3 sequence reads: CASTNRDRGSEQYF. In DNA, the CDR3 is TGTGCCAGCACAAACCGGGACAGGGGATCCGAGCAGTACTTC.

The rearrangement uses TRBV6-1 and TRBJ2-3; TRBD2 agrees at 7 bases. The length of the CDR3 is 16 residues. Germline V CDR1 and CDR2: MNHNS, SASEGT. The V segment lost 2 bases and the J segment 0 bases; nucleotides outside the gene matches: 5. CDR3 region: CASSETVGGSTDTQYF. The CDR3 nucleotides are TGTGCCAGCAGTGAAACCGTGGGAGGGAGCACAGATACGCAGTATTTT.

Notes on this clone: A read error may explain this, as a much larger clone is one base away. This chain connects TRBV12-3 or TRBV12-4 to TRBJ1-6; D unclear. This CDR3 has 13 residues. As DNA, the CDR3 is TGTGCCAGTCGGGCCTCCTATAATTCACCCATCCACTTT. Translated, it gives CASRASYNSPIHF.

Many counts were recorded for this clone. The chain has TRBV19 and TRBJ1-5; TRBD1 is a possible D gene (5 bases). V lost 2 bases and J 2 bases, leaving 10 bases between the germline ends. Looked up from germline, CDR1 is LNHDA and CDR2 is SQIVND (reference sequence). There are 15 residues in the CDR3. CDR3 nucleotide sequence: TGTGCCAGTAGTATATGGGGGGATGGCAATCAGCCCCAGCATTTT. Translating gives CASSIWGDGNQPQHF. Full variable domain (remainder filled in from reference TRBV19 and TRBJ1-5): DGGITQSPKYLFRKEGQNVTLSCEQNLNHDAMYWYRQDPGQGLRLIYYSQIVNDFQKGDIAEGYSVSREKKESFPLTVTSAQKNPTAFYLCASSIWGDGNQPQHFGDGTRLSIL.

This clone appeared many times. V usage is TRBV19 and J usage is TRBJ1-5, with D hard to call. This CDR3 region has 13 residues. The germline V and J ends were trimmed by 3 bases and 5 bases, with 8 bases remaining between them. Germline values: CDR1 LNHDA, CDR2 SQIVND (reference sequence). In nucleotides, the CDR3 is TGTGCCAGTAGTATTCAGGAAGATCAGCCCCAGCATTTT. Its translation is CASSIQEDQPQHF.

The sample holds a few counts of this clone. One base away lies a much larger clone, so this may be a sequencing read error. The chain is built from TRBV4-1 and TRBJ2-1, with D perhaps being TRBD1 or TRBD2 (5 bases each). Germline V CDR1 and CDR2: MGHRA, YSYEKL. The CDR3 is 14 residues long. The CDR3 is CASSHGGDYNEQLF. CDR3 DNA: TGCGCCAGCAGCCATGGGGGAGACTACAATGAGCAGCTCTTC.

Remarks on this clone: One end of the junction is discordant with germline, which a read error may explain. The chain carries TRBV27 and TRBJ2-7; D may be TRBD1 (5 bases). Germline CDR1 is MNHEY and CDR2 is SMNVEV (reference sequence). This CDR3 region has 13 residues. CDR3 residues: CASSSGAVRGIKF. CDR3 coding DNA: TGTGCCAGCAGTTCTGGGGCAGTACGAGGAATAAAGTTC.

Turning to this clone: A much larger clone differs from this one at a single base, so this may be a read error. The V call is TRBV2, the J call TRBJ2-6; D ambiguous. The CDR3 is 16 residues long. Germline assignment: CDR1 SNHLY and CDR2 FYNNEI. V was pared by 3 bases and J by 0 bases, with 9 bases between. The CDR3 region is CASSDPTDSGANVLTF. CDR3 nucleotide sequence: TGTGCCAGCAGTGATCCTACAGACTCTGGGGCCAACGTCCTGACTTTC. Supplemented by reference TRBV2 and TRBJ2-6, the full variable domain reads EPEVTQTPSHQVTQMGQEVILRCVPISNHLYFYWYRQILGQKVEFLVSFYNNEISEKSEIFDDQFSVERPDGSNFTLKIRSTKLEDSAMYFCASSDPTDSGANVLTFGAGSRLTVL.

The gene calls are TRBV5-4 and TRBJ2-7; 9 bases match TRBD1. Germline trimming cut 6 bases from V and 5 bases from J; bases unmatched to any gene: 6. Per germline, CDR1 SGHNT and CDR2 YYREEE (reference sequence). The CDR3 runs 13 residues. The CDR3 sequence is CASTLQGAHEQYF. The CDR3 bases are TGTGCCAGCACCCTACAGGGGGCACACGAGCAGTACTTC.